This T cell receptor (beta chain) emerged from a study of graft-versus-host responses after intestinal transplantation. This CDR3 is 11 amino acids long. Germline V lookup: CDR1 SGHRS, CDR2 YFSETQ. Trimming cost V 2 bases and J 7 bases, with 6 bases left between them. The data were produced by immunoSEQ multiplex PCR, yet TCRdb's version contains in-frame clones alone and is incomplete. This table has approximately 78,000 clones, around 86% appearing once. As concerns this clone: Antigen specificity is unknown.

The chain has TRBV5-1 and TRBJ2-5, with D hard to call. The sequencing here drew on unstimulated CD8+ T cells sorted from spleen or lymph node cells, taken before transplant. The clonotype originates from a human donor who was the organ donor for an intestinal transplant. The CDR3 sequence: CASSFRWTQYF. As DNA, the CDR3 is TGCGCCAGCAGCTTTCGGTGGACCCAGTACTTC.